The 8 T cell receptor beta chains reported below all come from one sample, sequenced in a study of T cells in localized non-small cell lung cancer. Here immunoSEQ multiplex PCR was the method, and the copy in TCRdb shows in-frame clones only, minus some. The table includes fewer than 60,000 clones, approximately 83% detected once. Sequenced material: peripheral blood, taken before any cancer treatment. Every receptor here comes from a female donor over 55 with stage II squamous cell lung carcinoma.

This clone was recorded once. The J gene is TRBJ2-7, the V gene TRBV28; a weak D match, TRBD1 (6 bases). CDR1 and CDR2 (germline): MDHEN, SYDVKM. The CDR3 spans 12 residues. V was pared by 8 bases and J by 4 bases, with 12 bases between. The CDR3 coding sequence is TGTGCCAGCGGCGGCAGGGGTTACGAGCAGTACTTC. Its protein is CASGGRGYEQYF. Based on the CDR3 plus reference TRBV28 and TRBJ2-7, the full variable domain is DVKVTQSSRYLVKRTGEKVFLECVQDMDHENMFWYRQDPGLGLRLIYFSYDVKMKEKGDIPEGYSVSREKKERFSLILESASTNQTSMYLCASGGRGYEQYFGPGTRLTVT.

The rearrangement joins TRBV23-1 to TRBJ1-5; D perhaps matches TRBD1 (5 bases). TRBV23-1 is an open reading frame whose function is uncertain. The CDR3 has 16 residues. V was shortened by 10 bases and J by 6 bases, with 25 bases between the two germline ends. The CDR3 here is CATELLGGRRSQPQHF. The CDR3 nucleotides are TGCGCCACCGAACTACTTGGGGGACGAAGAAGTCAGCCCCAGCATTTT.

V is TRBV6-6 and J is TRBJ2-1; either TRBD1 or TRBD2 may fit D (5 bases each). The CDR3 loop spans 13 amino acids. Germline V CDR1 and CDR2: MNHNY, SVGAGI (reference sequence). V lost 6 bases and J 6 bases, leaving 12 bases between the germline ends. The CDR3 DNA is TGTGCCAGCAGCCCCGGGACGGTCAATGAGCAGTTCTTC. Its protein product is CASSPGTVNEQFF.

CDR3 in DNA: TGTGCCAGCAGCTCCCCTAGACCCGACAATAACTATGGCTACACCTTC. This sequence encodes CASSSPRPDNNYGYTF. V usage is TRBV7-9 and J usage is TRBJ1-2; D unclear. CDR1 is SEHNR, CDR2 FQNEAQ, per germline (reference sequence). The CDR3 is 16 residues long. Trimming took 4 bases from V and 1 from J, leaving 16 bases between them.

The V gene is TRBV10-1, the J gene TRBJ2-3; D might be TRBD1 (6 bases). The germline V gene encodes CDR1 WNHNN and CDR2 SYGVQD (reference sequence). The CDR3 loop spans 15 amino acids. V lost 3 bases and J 3 bases, leaving 13 bases between the germline ends. The CDR3, as DNA: TGCGCCAGCAGTGAAAGGGGGAGTGGTACAGATACGCAGTATTTT. The encoded protein is CASSERGSGTDTQYF.

V and J are TRBV5-1 and TRBJ1-1; 7 nucleotides line up with TRBD1. The CDR3 is 16 residues long. CDR1 is SGHRS, CDR2 YFSETQ, per germline. The J segment lost 4 bases and the V segment lost 6 bases, leaving 15 bases of the junction unmatched. The CDR3 nucleotides are TGCGCCAGCACCCCTGGACAGGTCGGGGGGACCACTGAAGCTTTCTTT. Protein product: CASTPGQVGGTTEAFF.

The V gene is TRBV9, the J gene TRBJ1-1; TRBD1 is a possible D gene (5 bases). The CDR3 sequence is 13 residues long. Trimming took 2 bases from V and 7 from J, leaving 12 bases between them. Germline V gives CDR1 SGDLS, CDR2 YYNGEE. The CDR3 region has the DNA TGTGCCAGCAGCGTGGGGGAAGAAAGTGAAGCTTTCTTT. Translated: CASSVGEESEAFF.

The DNA for the CDR3 is TGTGCCAGCAGTTTACAGGGGAACCCCAGCTACGAGCAGTACTTC. Translated, it gives CASSLQGNPSYEQYF. The chain uses TRBV6-6 and TRBJ2-7; the match to TRBD1 covers 7 bases. The length of the CDR3 is 15 residues. CDR1 is MNHNY, CDR2 SVGAGI, per germline (reference sequence). The trim removed 4 bases at V and 3 bases at J, leaving 9 bases unmatched.